These T cell receptor beta chains were read from a single sample in a study of shared clonotypes between healthy human individuals. Sequencing was performed with immunoSEQ multiplex PCR; in TCRdb, only in-frame clones are kept and a portion is missing. The data show about 600,000 clones, 98% seen once. What was sequenced was naive CD8+ T cells sorted from blood. Source of these receptors: a man between 25 and 39 years old in good health. CDR3s include the opening cysteine and the closing phenylalanine or tryptophan. D genes are given only for firm matches. Clone size, where shown, is once, few, many, or a class for clones that have expanded.

clone_size	v_call	d_call	j_call	cdr3_aa	cdr3_nt
NA	TRBV13	NA	TRBJ2-7	CASSRTKPGSSYEQYF	TGTGCCAGCAGCCGCACGAAGCCGGGGAGCTCCTACGAGCAGTACTTC
NA	TRBV7-9	TRBD1	TRBJ1-2	CASSLGQGEGGGYTF	TGTGCCAGCAGCTTAGGTCAGGGGGAAGGGGGTGGCTACACCTTC
NA	TRBV6-1	NA	TRBJ1-5	CASSEVGIPSQPQHF	TGTGCCAGCAGTGAAGTGGGCATTCCCAGTCAGCCCCAGCATTTT
NA	TRBV5-1	NA	TRBJ1-1	CASSFLTGNTEAFF	TGCGCCAGCAGCTTCCTAACAGGGAACACTGAAGCTTTCTTT
NA	TRBV13	TRBD1	TRBJ2-3	CASSCLSTAEDRCTDTQYF	TGTGCCAGCAGCTGCTTGTCCACGGCCGAGGACAGGTGCACAGATACGCAGTATTTT
NA	TRBV7-6	NA	TRBJ1-3	CASSSRIQGSGNTIYF	TGTGCCAGCAGCTCACGAATCCAGGGTTCTGGAAACACCATATATTTT
NA	TRBV7-8	NA	TRBJ2-7	CASSQGGVTRVDEQYF	TGTGCCAGCAGCCAGGGTGGGGTAACGCGCGTCGACGAGCAGTACTTC
once	TRBV27	TRBD2	TRBJ2-3	CASSLRLAEHTDTQYF	TGTGCCAGCAGTTTAAGGCTAGCGGAACACACAGATACGCAGTATTTT
NA	TRBV4-1	NA	TRBJ1-1	CASSQESDRSMNTEAFF	TGCGCCAGCAGCCAAGAAAGTGACAGGTCCATGAACACTGAAGCTTTCTTT
NA	TRBV7-6	NA	TRBJ2-6	CASSLLQGFLDAGANVLTF	TGTGCCAGCAGCTTACTACAGGGATTTTTGGATGCTGGGGCCAACGTCCTGACTTTC
NA	TRBV7-9	TRBD1	TRBJ2-7	CASSSPGTGVYEQYF	TGTGCCAGCAGCTCCCCCGGGACAGGGGTCTACGAGCAGTACTTC
NA	TRBV5-4	TRBD2	TRBJ2-7	CASSLGVAGVYEQYF	TGTGCCAGCAGCTTGGGAGTAGCGGGAGTTTACGAGCAGTACTTC
NA	TRBV11-3	NA	TRBJ2-2	CASSSTRPNTGELFF	TGTGCCAGCAGCTCGACTAGACCGAACACCGGGGAGCTGTTTTTT
NA	TRBV14	NA	TRBJ1-3	CASSVGNTIYF	TGTGCCAGCAGTGTTGGAAACACCATATATTTT
NA	TRBV7-8	NA	TRBJ1-2	CASTPYEGGPGYGYTF	TGTGCCAGCACTCCCTACGAGGGGGGGCCGGGCTATGGCTACACCTTC
NA	TRBV6-5	NA	TRBJ1-3	CASSFGEVTGNTIYF	TGTGCCAGCAGTTTTGGGGAGGTCACTGGAAACACCATATATTTT
few	TRBV7-9	NA	TRBJ1-2	CASSARPAANYGYTF	TGTGCCAGCAGCGCTCGACCGGCAGCTAACTATGGCTACACCTTC
NA	TRBV7-9	TRBD2	TRBJ2-3	CASSPLAGNTDTQYF	TGTGCCAGCAGCCCGCTAGCGGGAAACACAGATACGCAGTATTTT
NA	TRBV4-2	NA	TRBJ2-7	CASSQFSSGPYEQYF	TGTGCCAGCAGCCAATTTAGTAGCGGACCCTACGAGCAGTACTTC
NA	TRBV5-1	TRBD1	TRBJ2-1	CASSLETGGYNEQFF	TGCGCCAGCAGCTTGGAGACAGGGGGCTACAATGAGCAGTTCTTC
NA	TRBV5-5	NA	TRBJ2-1	CASSLVVSNEQFF	TGTGCCAGCAGCTTGGTAGTCAGCAATGAGCAGTTCTTC
once	TRBV27	TRBD1	TRBJ1-2	CASSLGTGSKSYTF	TGTGCCAGCAGTTTGGGGACAGGTTCGAAGAGCTACACCTTC
NA	TRBV20-1	NA	TRBJ2-7	CSADGTYEQYF	TGCAGTGCGGACGGGACTTACGAGCAGTACTTC
NA	TRBV7-9	NA	TRBJ2-5	CASSPVREQETQYF	TGTGCCAGCAGCCCGGTCCGGGAACAAGAGACCCAGTACTTC
NA	TRBV11-2	TRBD1	TRBJ2-2	CAAGTGLDWFTGELFF	TGTGCCGCAGGGACAGGATTGGATTGGTTCACCGGGGAGCTGTTTTTT
NA	TRBV19	NA	TRBJ1-1	CASSSENRARSEAFF	TGTGCCAGTAGTTCCGAGAACCGTGCGCGCTCTGAAGCTTTCTTT
NA	TRBV19	NA	TRBJ2-7	CASSTKPGLSSYEQYF	TGTGCCAGTAGTACAAAACCGGGACTTAGCTCCTACGAGCAGTACTTC
NA	TRBV5-1	TRBD1	TRBJ1-1	CASSLWTGQTMNTEAFF	TGCGCCAGCAGCTTGTGGACGGGACAGACGATGAACACTGAAGCTTTCTTT
NA	TRBV7-9	TRBD2	TRBJ2-1	CASSFGTSDNEQFF	TGTGCCAGCAGCTTTGGGACTAGCGACAATGAGCAGTTCTTC
NA	TRBV21-1	NA	TRBJ2-1	CASSNTSGRAYDEQFF	TGTGCCAGCAGCAATACTAGCGGGAGGGCCTACGATGAGCAGTTCTTC
NA	TRBV28	TRBD2	TRBJ2-1	CASSFPPPGLAGPNEQFF	TGTGCCAGCAGTTTCCCCCCACCGGGACTAGCGGGACCCAATGAGCAGTTCTTC
NA	TRBV6-8	NA	TRBJ1-5	CASSYQRRGGSDNQPQHF	TGTGCCAGCAGTTACCAAAGAAGAGGTGGCAGTGACAATCAGCCCCAGCATTTT
NA	TRBV29-1	NA	TRBJ2-6	CSVEDSGRDLNSGANVLTF	TGCAGCGTTGAAGATTCGGGGCGGGACTTAAACTCTGGGGCCAACGTCCTGACTTTC
once	TRBV9	TRBD2	TRBJ2-1	CASGTSAPNEQFF	TGTGCCAGCGGGACTAGCGCCCCCAATGAGCAGTTCTTC
once	TRBV10-3	NA	TRBJ2-5	CAIRGQETQYF	TGTGCCATCAGGGGCCAGGAGACCCAGTACTTC
NA	TRBV5-6	NA	TRBJ2-7	CASSLGSGYEQYF	TGTGCCAGCAGCTTGGGGTCAGGGTACGAGCAGTACTTC
NA	TRBV28	NA	TRBJ2-1	CASSTLDSSYNEQFF	TGTGCCAGCAGTACGCTGGACAGCTCCTACAATGAGCAGTTCTTC
NA	TRBV7-8	TRBD2	TRBJ2-1	CASSQWTSGNYNEQFF	TGTGCCAGCAGCCAGTGGACTAGCGGAAATTACAATGAGCAGTTCTTC
NA	TRBV9	NA	TRBJ2-1	CASSATSWSYNEQFF	TGTGCCAGCAGCGCTACTAGCTGGTCCTACAATGAGCAGTTCTTC
NA	TRBV29-1	NA	TRBJ2-7	CSVEGRVGEQYF	TGCAGCGTTGAGGGACGGGTCGGCGAGCAGTACTTC